A single sample gave rise to the 32 T cell receptor beta chains below, sequenced in a study of blood T cell repertoires in COVID-19. Using immunoSEQ multiplex PCR, the repertoire was profiled, and TCRdb retains in-frame clones only, with some absent. The sample includes 70,000 or so clones, about 89% of them seen just once. Sequencing was carried out using peripheral blood. The receptors were sampled from a man aged 55-75 years with acute or convalescent COVID-19.

The chain recombines TRBV7-8 with TRBJ2-3; 9 bases match TRBD2. The CDR3 is made up of 15 amino acids. Looked up from germline, CDR1 is SGHVS and CDR2 is FQNEAQ. V shed 1 base and J 6 bases; nucleotides not matched to a gene: 5. The DNA for the CDR3 is TGTGCCAGCAGCTTAGATGGGCGGGGGGGTGATACGCAGTATTTT. As protein: CASSLDGRGGDTQYF. The full variable domain, with the rest looked up from reference TRBV7-8 and TRBJ2-3, is GAGVSQSPRYKVAKRGQDVALRCDPISGHVSLFWYQQALGQGPEFLTYFQNEAQLDKSGLPSDRFFAERPEGSVSTLKIQRTQQEDSAVYLCASSLDGRGGDTQYFGPGTRLTVL.

CDR3 amino acids: CASSYDRGLQETQYF. The DNA for the CDR3 is TGTGCCAGCAGCTACGACAGGGGTCTACAAGAGACCCAGTACTTC. This rearrangement joins TRBV5-4 to TRBJ2-5; 8 bases agree with TRBD1. Unmatched junction bases numbered 6, after V lost 3 bases and J lost 2 bases. Per germline, CDR1 SGHNT and CDR2 YYREEE (reference sequence). The CDR3 is 15 residues long.

The rearrangement joins TRBV6-5 to TRBJ2-3, with TRBD1 matching over 8 bases. Germline V gives CDR1 MNHEY, CDR2 SVGAGI. The CDR3 sequence is 14 residues long. The junction had 11 bases not matched to a gene; V was cut back by 8 bases and J by 7 bases. CDR3 amino acids: CASGTGTGGNTQYF. Here the CDR3 DNA reads TGTGCCAGCGGAACCGGGACAGGAGGTAATACGCAGTATTTT.

The rearrangement joins TRBV10-2 to TRBJ2-1, with D perhaps matching TRBD1 (7 bases). The CDR3 consists of 16 residues. The V gene lost 5 bases and the J gene lost 6 bases, with 20 bases spanning the gap. The V gene's germline CDR1 is WSHSY and CDR2 SAAADI. CDR3 coding DNA: TGCGCCAGCAGTTCGTTAGGAGGGGGCCGGGTCAATGAGCAGTTCTTC. Translating gives CASSSLGGGRVNEQFF.

The chain combines TRBV28 with TRBJ2-1, with 13 bases that match TRBD2. Germline V gene sequence: CDR1 MDHEN, CDR2 SYDVKM. Trimming took 8 bases from V and 6 from J; bases not matched to a gene: 13. The CDR3 totals 17 residues. CDR3: CASDSQYWTSGSNEQFF. In nucleotides, the CDR3 is TGTGCCAGCGATTCGCAATATTGGACTAGCGGGAGCAATGAGCAGTTCTTC.

The J gene is TRBJ1-1, the V gene TRBV19; D might be TRBD1 (5 bases). The CDR3 has 17 amino acids. V lost 5 bases and J 0 bases, leaving 19 bases between the germline ends. Germline CDR1 and CDR2: LNHDA and SQIVND (reference sequence). CDR3 protein: CASSLGGPGVVNTEAFF. The CDR3 coding sequence is TGTGCCAGTAGTCTAGGCGGCCCGGGGGTGGTGAACACTGAAGCTTTCTTT.

V usage is TRBV12-3 or TRBV12-4 and J usage is TRBJ2-5; tentatively, D is TRBD2 (5 bases). V was pared by 3 bases and J by 5 bases, with 10 bases between. The CDR3 is made up of 13 amino acids. The CDR3 nucleotides are TGTGCCAGCAGTTTTGGAGGCCCCGAGACCCAGTACTTC. Its translation is CASSFGGPETQYF.

This clone was counted a few times. V is TRBV7-3 and J is TRBJ2-7; no reliable D call. CDR1 is SGHTA and CDR2 is FQGTGA in the germline V gene. The CDR3 is 13 residues long. V lost 5 bases to trimming and J lost 3 bases, with 11 bases between them. Here the CDR3 reads CASSPTLGYEQYF. The DNA for the CDR3 is TGTGCCAGCAGCCCCACCCTCGGCTACGAGCAGTACTTC.

The J gene is TRBJ2-1, the V gene TRBV29-1, with TRBD2 matching over 8 bases. In germline, CDR1 is SQVTM, CDR2 ANQGSEA. The CDR3 extends over 21 amino acids. V lost 1 base, J lost 4 bases, and 24 bases stayed unmatched. The CDR3 DNA follows: TGCAGCGTTGAAGTCCGGATTGACAGCGGGGGCCGTACTTTATTATACAATGAGCAGTTCTTC. Translated, it gives CSVEVRIDSGGRTLLYNEQFF.

V usage is TRBV7-2 and J usage is TRBJ1-2; D gene unclear. Deletions cut 4 bases from V and 7 bases from J, with 16 bases between. The CDR3 has 14 amino acids. Germline loops: CDR1 SGHTA, CDR2 FQGNSA. Here the CDR3 DNA reads TGTGCCAGCAGCTCCACAAATTTTAATGGTGGCTACACCTTC. Amino acid sequence: CASSSTNFNGGYTF. Full variable domain (rest looked up from reference TRBV7-2 and TRBJ1-2): GAGVSQSPSNKVTEKGKDVELRCDPISGHTALYWYRQSLGQGLEFLIYFQGNSAPDKSGLPSDRFSAERTGGSVSTLTIQRTQQEDSAVYLCASSSTNFNGGYTFGSGTRLTVV.

This chain connects TRBV5-1 to TRBJ1-1; D perhaps matches TRBD1 (6 bases). V was clipped by 4 bases and J by 1 base, with 11 bases between them. This CDR3 is built from 14 residues. Germline CDR1 reads SGHRS; CDR2 reads YFSETQ. The DNA of the CDR3 is TGCGCCAGCAGCGTTGACAGGAGGAACACTGAAGCTTTCTTT. Translation: CASSVDRRNTEAFF.

The chain is built from TRBV14 and TRBJ2-1; a possible D gene is TRBD2 (6 bases). Per the germline V gene, CDR1 is SGHDN and CDR2 is FVKESK. V lost 0 bases and J 3 bases, leaving 15 bases between the germline ends. CDR3 length: 17 residues. Here the CDR3 DNA reads TGTGCCAGCAGCCAAGATCTTTCGGGAGCGGTCTACAATGAGCAGTTCTTC. It specifies CASSQDLSGAVYNEQFF.

The rearrangement uses TRBV9 and TRBJ2-1; 11 bases line up with TRBD2. Trimming cost V 3 bases and J 3 bases; bases outside gene matches: 2. The CDR3 has 15 amino acids. From germline, CDR1 is SGDLS and CDR2 YYNGEE. The DNA for the CDR3 is TGTGCCAGCAGCGGTACTAGCGGGGGCTACAATGAGCAGTTCTTC. It yields the protein CASSGTSGGYNEQFF.

The V gene is TRBV21-1, the J gene TRBJ1-4; TRBD1, the table's D call, lacks a check against the DNA. TRBV21-1 is marked as a pseudogene. The CDR3 runs 14 residues. DNA for the CDR3: TGTGCCAGCAGCAAAGGACAGGGGCAGGATAAACTGTTTTTT. Protein sequence: CASSKGQGQDKLFF.

The DNA for the CDR3 is TGCAGCGCACAGGTGTACCAAGAGACCCAGTACTTC. This sequence encodes CSAQVYQETQYF. V and J are TRBV29-1 and TRBJ2-5; D is perhaps TRBD1 (5 bases). From germline, CDR1 is SQVTM and CDR2 ANQGSEA. V lost 7 bases and J lost 0, with 9 bases in between. The CDR3 is 12 amino acids.

This clone was counted a single time. The chain combines TRBV5-4 with TRBJ2-1; TRBD1 aligns across 11 bases. With V trimmed by 10 bases and J by 6 bases, 12 bases remained unmatched. In germline, CDR1 is SGHNT, CDR2 YYREEE (reference sequence). CDR3 length equals 15 residues. The CDR3 region has the DNA TGTGCCGGCAAGTTTAGGGACAGGGGGTTCAATGAGCAGTTCTTC. Translated: CAGKFRDRGFNEQFF.

V is TRBV10-3 and J is TRBJ1-1, with 8 bases identical to TRBD1. Germline CDR1 and CDR2: ENHRY and SYGVKD. With V trimmed by 5 bases and J by 5 bases, 7 bases remained unmatched. This CDR3 is 14 amino acids long. The DNA for the CDR3 is TGTGCCATCAGTTCCGACAGGGGTGGTACTGAAGCTTTCTTT. Translated: CAISSDRGGTEAFF.

The chain has TRBV15 and TRBJ1-4, with a tentative D call TRBD1 (6 bases). This CDR3 comprises 15 residues. CDR1 is LNHNV, CDR2 YYDKDF, per germline (reference sequence). V lost 0 bases and J lost 8, with 13 bases in between. In DNA, the CDR3 is TGTGCCACCAGCAGAGATCCAGGGGCGGACGAAAAACTGTTTTTT. Its translation: CATSRDPGADEKLFF.

This chain uses TRBV6-5 with TRBJ1-3; D may be TRBD1 (6 bases). This CDR3 is 14 amino acids long. CDR1 and CDR2 (germline): MNHEY, SVGAGI. Trimming cost V 2 bases and J 8 bases, with 13 bases left between them. CDR3 amino acids: CASSYVRGADTIYF. The CDR3, as DNA: TGTGCCAGCAGTTACGTTCGGGGGGCGGACACCATATATTTT.

The rearrangement joins TRBV27 to TRBJ1-2; 7 nucleotides match TRBD1. J gave up 6 bases and V 5 bases, and 6 bases lay outside the gene matches. This CDR3 spans 13 amino acids. Germline V gene data show CDR1 as MNHEY and CDR2 as SMNVEV (reference sequence). CDR3 sequence reads: CASSKTGRDGYTF. CDR3 bases: TGTGCCAGCAGTAAGACAGGGCGAGATGGCTACACCTTC.

CDR3 in DNA: TGTGCCAGCAGCGTAGATATCTTCGGGGGTTGGACTGGAAACACCATATATTTT. Translating it yields CASSVDIFGGWTGNTIYF. The J gene is TRBJ1-3, the V gene TRBV9; perhaps TRBD1 as D (5 bases). Trimming cost V 0 bases and J 2 bases, with 18 bases left between them. CDR1 is SGDLS, CDR2 YYNGEE, per germline. The CDR3 runs 18 residues.

CDR3 nucleotide sequence: TGTGCCAGCAGCCAGACTGTTAGCTCTGGAAACACCATATATTTT. Residues: CASSQTVSSGNTIYF. The V gene is TRBV7-8, the J gene TRBJ1-3; no definite D call. V was cut by 5 bases and J by 0 bases, with 11 bases left in between. Germline CDR1 and CDR2: SGHVS and FQNEAQ. The CDR3 loop spans 15 amino acids.

This clone was recorded a few times. The rearrangement uses TRBV6-5 and TRBJ1-5; the D gene is possibly TRBD1 (6 bases). Germline values: CDR1 MNHEY, CDR2 SVGAGI. V lost 8 bases, J lost 6 bases, and 14 bases lay in between. The CDR3 contains 13 residues. The CDR3 DNA reads TGTGCCAGCGGAACCCAGGGGTTTCAGCCCCAGCATTTT. Its protein product is CASGTQGFQPQHF.

The gene calls are TRBV7-9 and TRBJ2-1; 10 bases fit TRBD2. Germline V CDR1 and CDR2: SEHNR, FQNEAQ (reference sequence). The CDR3 is made up of 15 amino acids. The junction had 6 bases not matched to a gene; V was cut back by 4 bases and J by 6 bases. DNA for the CDR3: TGTGCCAGCAGCTCCGCCGGGACTAGCGTCAATGAGCAGTTCTTC. Its protein is CASSSAGTSVNEQFF.

The CDR3 nucleotides are TGTGCCAGCAGTGAAGAGACTAGCGGATCCTACGAGCAGTACTTC. Translated, it gives CASSEETSGSYEQYF. The chain has TRBV2 and TRBJ2-7; 9 bases fit TRBD2. Germline V lookup: CDR1 SNHLY, CDR2 FYNNEI. CDR3 length: 15 residues. The trim removed 1 base at V and 1 base at J, leaving 2 bases unmatched.

The rearrangement links TRBV19 to TRBJ2-7, with D perhaps matching TRBD2 (6 bases). Per the germline V gene, CDR1 is LNHDA and CDR2 is SQIVND (reference sequence). This CDR3 spans 14 amino acids. Between the trimmed V and J ends, which lost 4 bases and 2 bases, there was a span of 12 bases. CDR3 nucleotide sequence: TGTGCCAGTAGTACCCGACTAGGGACCTACGAGCAGTACTTC. Amino acid sequence: CASSTRLGTYEQYF.

CDR3: CASSPRGMGNTEAFF. CDR3 coding DNA: TGTGCCAGCTCACCCAGGGGGATGGGGAACACTGAAGCTTTCTTT. This chain connects TRBV18 to TRBJ1-1; 7 bases fit TRBD1. The CDR3 consists of 15 residues. Per germline, CDR1 KGHSH and CDR2 LQKENI. After removal of 3 bases from V and 1 base from J, the junction contained 5 bases not matched to a gene.

This sequence joins TRBV10-2 and TRBJ1-2; D might be TRBD1 (5 bases). V was shortened by 10 bases and J by 6 bases, with 18 bases between the two germline ends. Per germline, CDR1 WSHSY and CDR2 SAAADI. CDR3 size: 13 residues. The CDR3 loop reads CATRDSGSDGYTF. The CDR3, as DNA: TGCGCCACCCGGGACTCCGGCAGTGATGGCTACACCTTC.

The chain has TRBV10-3 and TRBJ2-3; possibly TRBD2 for D (5 bases). This CDR3 is built from 12 residues. V was cut by 9 bases and J by 2 bases, with 9 bases left in between. Germline V gene data show CDR1 as ENHRY and CDR2 as SYGVKD. Here the CDR3 reads CAMGDPTDTQYF. CDR3 nucleotide sequence: TGTGCCATGGGAGACCCCACAGATACGCAGTATTTT.

The DNA of the CDR3 is TGTGCCACCAGCAGACGACTAGCGGGAGGTAACAATGAGCAGTTCTTC. Translated: CATSRRLAGGNNEQFF. V and J are TRBV15 and TRBJ2-1; TRBD2 aligns across 13 bases. CDR1 LNHNV and CDR2 YYDKDF come from the germline V gene (reference sequence). The trim removed 2 bases at V and 5 bases at J, leaving 3 bases unmatched. The CDR3 contains 16 residues.

J is TRBJ1-4 and V is TRBV19, with TRBD1 as a possible D gene (5 bases). The CDR3 contains 16 residues. Germline CDR1 and CDR2: LNHDA and SQIVND (reference sequence). V dropped 4 bases and J dropped 8 bases, with 20 bases sitting between them. CDR3 protein: CASSNSRTITVEKLFF. In DNA form, the CDR3 reads TGTGCCAGTAGTAACTCGCGGACAATCACCGTGGAAAAACTGTTTTTT.

V and J are TRBV6-5 and TRBJ1-5; D perhaps matches TRBD1 (6 bases). The V and J ends lost 6 bases and 2 bases respectively, with 11 bases between them. Germline CDR1 reads MNHEY; CDR2 reads SVGAGI. The CDR3 totals 14 residues. The CDR3 sequence is CASRLGGGNQPQHF. As DNA, the CDR3 is TGTGCCAGCAGGTTAGGGGGAGGCAATCAGCCCCAGCATTTT.